Below are 27 T cell receptor beta chains sequenced from a single sample in a study of blood T cell repertoires in COVID-19. Clones were read by immunoSEQ multiplex PCR, and TCRdb kept only the in-frame ones, dropping some. The table has tens of thousands of clones, around 80% seen once. Source material: peripheral blood. These receptors originate from a man between 70 and 80 years old with acute or convalescent COVID-19.

V is TRBV29-1 and J is TRBJ1-1; 7 nucleotides agree with TRBD1. The CDR3 runs to 13 residues. Trimming removed 7 bases from V and 0 bases from J; junction bases left unmatched: 5. Germline CDR1 and CDR2: SQVTM and ANQGSEA. CDR3 nucleotides: TGCAGCGCTCAGGACAGGATGAACACTGAAGCTTTCTTT. It codes for CSAQDRMNTEAFF.

The rearrangement uses TRBV7-9 and TRBJ2-3; TRBD2 aligns across 10 bases. V gave up 3 bases and J gave up 13 bases; unmatched junction bases: 7. CDR1 and CDR2 from the germline V gene are SEHNR and FQNEAQ (reference sequence). The CDR3 runs to 13 residues. CDR3 in amino acids: CASSLSAGGPEYF. CDR3 in DNA: TGTGCCAGCAGCTTGTCAGCGGGGGGGCCCGAGTATTTT.

In this sample, this clone turned up a few times. The chain is built from TRBV7-9 and TRBJ2-5, with D perhaps matching TRBD1 (6 bases). V shed 7 bases and J shed 5 bases, with 11 bases lying between them. CDR3 length equals 12 residues. Germline V gene sequence: CDR1 SEHNR, CDR2 FQNEAQ (reference sequence). CDR3 nucleotides: TGTGCCAGCACCGAGGGACACGAGACCCAGTACTTC. This translates into CASTEGHETQYF.

This clone has more than one count but fewer than ten. V usage is TRBV15 and J usage is TRBJ1-1, with a tentative D call TRBD1 (5 bases). The CDR3 has 15 residues. V was pared by 0 bases and J by 4 bases, with 12 bases between. The germline V gene has CDR1 LNHNV and CDR2 YYDKDF (reference sequence). The DNA for the CDR3 is TGTGCCACCAGCAGAGACGGGGGGTTAGGCACTGAAGCTTTCTTT. It encodes CATSRDGGLGTEAFF.

The chain links TRBV30 to TRBJ1-1; D might be TRBD1 (5 bases). The V gene lost 0 bases and the J gene lost 1 base, with 12 bases spanning the gap. The germline CDR1 and CDR2 sequences are GTSNPN and SVGIG (reference sequence). This CDR3 is 15 amino acids long. This chain's CDR3 is CAWSVLGGTNTEAFF. In DNA form, the CDR3 reads TGTGCCTGGAGTGTACTGGGGGGGACGAACACTGAAGCTTTCTTT.

This clone appeared a few times. This chain joins TRBV5-1 and TRBJ2-3, with D possibly TRBD1 on 6 matching bases. CDR3 length: 15 amino acids. V lost 6 bases and J 2 bases, leaving 16 bases between the germline ends. The V gene's germline CDR1 is SGHRS and CDR2 YFSETQ. CDR3 sequence reads: CASKSQGKPTDTQYF. Written as DNA, the CDR3 is TGCGCCAGCAAAAGCCAGGGGAAACCCACAGATACGCAGTATTTT.

The V gene is TRBV7-6, the J gene TRBJ2-7, with 13 bases that match TRBD2. Germline CDR1 reads SGHVS; CDR2 reads FNYEAQ. The CDR3 spans 15 residues. With V trimmed by 5 bases and J by 12 bases, 13 bases remained unmatched. For the CDR3, the DNA is TGTGCCAGCAGCGAGCCGGGACTAGCGGGAAAGGTGCTGTACTTC. Amino acid sequence: CASSEPGLAGKVLYF.

The rearrangement links TRBV27 to TRBJ2-7, with a tentative D call TRBD2 (6 bases). The germline gives CDR1 MNHEY, CDR2 SMNVEV (reference sequence). Trimming pared 7 bases from V and 6 bases from J, leaving 10 bases between. The CDR3 is 11 residues long. CDR3 loop: CASIGGFEQYF. The DNA of the CDR3 is TGTGCCAGCATCGGAGGGTTCGAGCAGTACTTC.

The gene calls are TRBV7-9 and TRBJ1-5; 7 positions match TRBD1. V shed 2 bases and J 3 bases; nucleotides not matched to a gene: 10. Germline V gene sequence: CDR1 SEHNR, CDR2 FQNEAQ (reference sequence). The CDR3 totals 17 residues. Here the CDR3 reads CASSLMGQGGLNQPQHF. CDR3 nucleotides: TGTGCCAGCAGCTTAATGGGGCAGGGGGGTCTCAATCAGCCCCAGCATTTT.

The J gene is TRBJ1-4, the V gene TRBV5-1; 7 bases are a match to TRBD1. The germline CDR1 and CDR2 sequences are SGHRS and YFSETQ. CDR3 length: 16 amino acids. The ends lost 0 bases at V and 7 bases at J; junction bases unmatched: 9. The CDR3 spells CASSLVPEGAVEKLFF. In DNA, the CDR3 is TGCGCCAGCAGCTTGGTCCCAGAGGGGGCTGTTGAAAAACTGTTTTTT.

The chain uses TRBV7-9 and TRBJ2-1; maybe TRBD2 (5 bases). Trimming took 5 bases from V and 0 from J, leaving 5 bases between them. The germline V gene encodes CDR1 SEHNR and CDR2 FQNEAQ (reference sequence). This CDR3 spans 13 amino acids. The CDR3 DNA is TGTGCCAGCAGCGGGAGCTCCTACAATGAGCAGTTCTTC. It codes for CASSGSSYNEQFF.

The rearrangement links TRBV7-9 to TRBJ2-7; tentatively, D is TRBD2 (7 bases). This CDR3 contains 13 residues. Per germline, CDR1 SEHNR and CDR2 FQNEAQ (reference sequence). With 10 bases removed from V and 2 bases from J, the gap between germline ends came to 15 bases. CDR3 region: CATDSGGTYEQYF. Written as DNA, the CDR3 is TGTGCCACCGACTCGGGGGGCACCTACGAGCAGTACTTC.

The J gene is TRBJ1-1, the V gene TRBV29-1; 8 nucleotides align to TRBD1. The CDR3 length is 13 residues. The J segment lost 4 bases and the V segment lost 6 bases, leaving 7 bases of the junction unmatched. Germline V gene sequence: CDR1 SQVTM, CDR2 ANQGSEA. In DNA form, the CDR3 reads TGCAGCGTAATTAACAGGGGGATCACTGAAGCTTTCTTT. It is translated as CSVINRGITEAFF.

Written as DNA, the CDR3 is TGTGCCAGCAGCCAAGTTAGCGACGGGAGGGGACGTGTGGGGTCCTACGAGCAGTACTTC. It codes for CASSQVSDGRGRVGSYEQYF. J is TRBJ2-7 and V is TRBV3-1 (or the pseudogene TRBV3-2), with 8 nucleotides matching TRBD2. The CDR3 is made up of 20 amino acids. Germline CDR1 LGHDT, CDR2 YNNKEL (reference sequence). The trim removed 1 base at V and 1 base at J, leaving 18 bases unmatched.

This clone was counted only a few times. This chain links TRBV4-1 with TRBJ2-1, with no clear D. CDR3 length: 17 amino acids. The V end was cut by 2 bases, the J end by 3 bases, with 17 bases between. Per the germline V gene, CDR1 is MGHRA and CDR2 is YSYEKL. The CDR3 region is CASSQNVVVFSYNEQFF. Written as DNA, the CDR3 is TGCGCCAGCAGCCAAAACGTGGTTGTCTTCAGCTACAATGAGCAGTTCTTC.

J is TRBJ2-5 and V is TRBV7-2, with TRBD2 matching over 8 bases. The CDR3 extends over 15 amino acids. After removal of 2 bases from V and 5 bases from J, the junction contained 7 bases not matched to a gene. Germline V gene data show CDR1 as SGHTA and CDR2 as FQGNSA. CDR3 sequence: CASSLTGGRSETQYF. CDR3 DNA: TGTGCCAGCAGCTTAACGGGGGGGCGGTCGGAGACCCAGTACTTC.

The chain has TRBV21-1 and TRBJ2-1; TRBD1, the table's D call, was not compared with the DNA. TRBV21-1 represents a pseudogene. The CDR3 spans 15 residues. The CDR3 loop reads CASSKVDSTYNEQFF. The CDR3 nucleotides are TGTGCCAGCAGCAAAGTAGACAGTACCTACAATGAGCAGTTCTTC.

The chain couples TRBV9 to TRBJ2-1; the match to TRBD2 covers 11 bases. Germline V gene lookup returns CDR1 SGDLS and CDR2 YYNGEE. V lost 0 bases, J lost 10 bases, and 6 bases stayed unmatched. The CDR3 is 15 amino acids. CDR3 loop: CASSVVRLAGLEQFF. CDR3 nucleotide sequence: TGTGCCAGCAGCGTAGTGAGACTAGCGGGACTAGAGCAGTTCTTC.

This clone appeared a single time. This chain links TRBV7-9 with TRBJ1-1, with a weak D call TRBD1 (5 bases). Germline V gene data show CDR1 as SEHNR and CDR2 as FQNEAQ (reference sequence). CDR3 length equals 14 residues. Between the trimmed V and J ends, which lost 1 base and 6 bases, there was a span of 12 bases. The CDR3 DNA is TGTGCCAGCAGCTTAGAAGGCGGGGCAGCTGAAGCTTTCTTT. As protein: CASSLEGGAAEAFF.

The chain employs TRBV10-3 and TRBJ1-1; no definite D call. The CDR3 runs 13 residues. Germline V gives CDR1 ENHRY, CDR2 SYGVKD. Trimming cost V 3 bases and J 4 bases, with 9 bases left between them. CDR3 sequence: CAISESGTTEAFF. The CDR3 DNA follows: TGTGCCATCAGTGAATCAGGAACCACTGAAGCTTTCTTT.

The chain joins TRBV7-6 to TRBJ2-7; 16 bases fit TRBD2. The junction had 8 bases not matched to a gene; V was cut back by 1 base and J by 5 bases. In germline, CDR1 is SGHVS, CDR2 FNYEAQ. There are 18 residues in the CDR3. This CDR3 reads CASSLGSYGTSGRDEQYF. The CDR3 DNA reads as TGTGCCAGCAGCTTAGGGAGTTACGGGACTAGCGGGAGGGACGAGCAGTACTTC.

The CDR3 nucleotides are TGTGCCAGCAGCTCCCCAGGGAGGGCTGAAGCTTTCTTT. Protein product: CASSSPGRAEAFF. V and J are TRBV28 and TRBJ1-1, with D possibly being TRBD1 (5 bases). CDR1 is MDHEN and CDR2 is SYDVKM in the germline V gene. Deletions cut 6 bases from V and 6 bases from J, with 14 bases between. The CDR3 is made up of 13 amino acids.

The J gene is TRBJ2-2, the V gene TRBV9; 11 nucleotides line up with TRBD2. Germline CDR1 reads SGDLS; CDR2 reads YYNGEE. This CDR3 has 15 amino acids. V dropped 5 bases and J dropped 4; count of bases not matched to a gene: 4. CDR3 residues: CASSATSGATGELFF. The CDR3, as DNA: TGTGCCAGCAGTGCGACTAGCGGGGCCACCGGGGAGCTGTTTTTT.

The chain couples TRBV29-1 to TRBJ2-3; 7 nucleotides align to TRBD1. Germline V gene sequence: CDR1 SQVTM, CDR2 ANQGSEA. The J segment lost 0 bases and the V segment lost 3 bases, leaving 15 bases of the junction unmatched. The CDR3 is 18 residues long. CDR3 bases: TGCAGCGTTGACGGGACAGAGAAAGTCCTGCGAAGCACAGATACGCAGTATTTT. Its translation is CSVDGTEKVLRSTDTQYF.

The rearrangement uses TRBV7-2 and TRBJ2-5; weak D call: TRBD1 (5 bases). The CDR3 sequence is 13 residues long. V lost 6 bases and J lost 2, with 10 bases in between. Germline lookup yields CDR1 SGHTA and CDR2 FQGNSA. DNA of the CDR3: TGTGCCAGCAGGTCGGCAGGGCAAGAGACCCAGTACTTC. Residues: CASRSAGQETQYF.

The CDR3 spells CASSQLRRESSGNTIYF. In DNA, the CDR3 is TGTGCCAGCAGCCAATTAAGGCGGGAATCCTCTGGAAACACCATATATTTT. The gene calls are TRBV14 and TRBJ1-3; D gene uncertain. Germline CDR1 is SGHDN and CDR2 is FVKESK. V gave up 2 bases and J gave up 0 bases, with 14 bases separating them. The CDR3 loop spans 17 amino acids. Using reference TRBV14 and TRBJ1-3 for the parts outside the CDR3, the full variable domain is EAGVTQFPSHSVIEKGQTVTLRCDPISGHDNLYWYRRVMGKEIKFLLHFVKESKQDESGMPNNRFLAERTGGTYSTLKVQPAELEDSGVYFCASSQLRRESSGNTIYFGEGSWLTVV.

This clone was counted once. The J gene is TRBJ2-3, the V gene TRBV11-2, with 9 nucleotides matching TRBD2. V shed 4 bases, J shed 3 bases, and the junction held 11 bases outside the gene matches. CDR1 and CDR2 (germline): SGHAT, FQNNGV. The CDR3 covers 17 residues. CDR3 sequence reads: CASSSGDGGRATDTQYF. The CDR3 DNA is TGTGCCAGCAGCTCCGGAGATGGCGGGAGGGCTACAGATACGCAGTATTTT.